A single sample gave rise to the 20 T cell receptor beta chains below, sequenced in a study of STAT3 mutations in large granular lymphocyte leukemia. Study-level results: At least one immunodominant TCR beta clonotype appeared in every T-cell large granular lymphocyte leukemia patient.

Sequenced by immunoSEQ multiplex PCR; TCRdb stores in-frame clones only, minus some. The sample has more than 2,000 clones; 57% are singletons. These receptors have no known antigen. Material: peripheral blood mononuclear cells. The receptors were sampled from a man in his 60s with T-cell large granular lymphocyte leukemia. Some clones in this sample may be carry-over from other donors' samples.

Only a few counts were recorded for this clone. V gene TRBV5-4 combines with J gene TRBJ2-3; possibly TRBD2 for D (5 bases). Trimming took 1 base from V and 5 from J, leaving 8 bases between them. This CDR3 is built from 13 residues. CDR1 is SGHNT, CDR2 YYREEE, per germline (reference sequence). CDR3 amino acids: CASSLSGVDTQYF. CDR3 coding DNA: TGTGCCAGCAGCTTGTCCGGGGTAGATACGCAGTATTTT. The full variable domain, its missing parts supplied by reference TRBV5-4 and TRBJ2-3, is ETGVTQSPTHLIKTRGQQVTLRCSSQSGHNTVSWYQQALGQGPQFIFQYYREEENGRGNFPPRFSGLQFPNYSSELNVNALELDDSALYLCASSLSGVDTQYFGPGTRLTVL.

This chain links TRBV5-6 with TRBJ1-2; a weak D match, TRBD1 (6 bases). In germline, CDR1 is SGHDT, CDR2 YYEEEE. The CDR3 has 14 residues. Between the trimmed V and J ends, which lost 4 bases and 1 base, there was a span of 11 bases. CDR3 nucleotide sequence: TGTGCCAGCAGCCCTGGACAGATTAACTATGGCTACACCTTC. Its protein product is CASSPGQINYGYTF.

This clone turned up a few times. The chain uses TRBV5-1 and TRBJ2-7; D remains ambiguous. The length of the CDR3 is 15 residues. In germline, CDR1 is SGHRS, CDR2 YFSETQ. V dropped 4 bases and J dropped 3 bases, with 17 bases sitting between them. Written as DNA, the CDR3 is TGCGCCAGCAGCCTAGGCCGGTCGATAGACTACGAGCAGTACTTC. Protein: CASSLGRSIDYEQYF.

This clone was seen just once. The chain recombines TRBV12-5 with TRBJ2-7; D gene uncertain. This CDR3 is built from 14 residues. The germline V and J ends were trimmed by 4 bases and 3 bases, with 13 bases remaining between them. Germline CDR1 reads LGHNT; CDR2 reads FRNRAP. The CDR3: CASGSLTPYYEQYF. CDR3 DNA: TGTGCTAGTGGTTCCCTCACTCCCTACTACGAGCAGTACTTC.

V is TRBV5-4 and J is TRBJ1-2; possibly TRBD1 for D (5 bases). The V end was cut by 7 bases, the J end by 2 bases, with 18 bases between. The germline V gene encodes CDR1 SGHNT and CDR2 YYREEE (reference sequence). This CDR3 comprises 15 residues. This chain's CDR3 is CASSHGGVANYGYTF. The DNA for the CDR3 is TGTGCCAGCTCCCACGGAGGGGTAGCGAACTATGGCTACACCTTC.

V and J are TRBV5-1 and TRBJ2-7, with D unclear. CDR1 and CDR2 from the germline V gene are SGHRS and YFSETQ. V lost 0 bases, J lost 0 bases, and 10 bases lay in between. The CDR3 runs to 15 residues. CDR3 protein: CASSLERTDSYEQYF. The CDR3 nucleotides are TGCGCCAGCAGCTTGGAGAGGACGGACTCCTACGAGCAGTACTTC.

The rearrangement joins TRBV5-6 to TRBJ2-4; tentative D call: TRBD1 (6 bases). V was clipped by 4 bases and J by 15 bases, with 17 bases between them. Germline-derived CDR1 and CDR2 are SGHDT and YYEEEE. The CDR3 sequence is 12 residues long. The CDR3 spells CASSRRQALGYF. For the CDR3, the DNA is TGTGCCAGCAGCAGAAGACAGGCCCTGGGGTACTTC.

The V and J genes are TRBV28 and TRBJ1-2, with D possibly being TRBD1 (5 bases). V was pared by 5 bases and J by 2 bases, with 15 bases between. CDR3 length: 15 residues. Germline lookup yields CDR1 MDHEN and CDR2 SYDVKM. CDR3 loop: CASSQTGTGNYGYTF. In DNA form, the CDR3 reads TGTGCCAGCAGTCAAACCGGGACTGGAAACTATGGCTACACCTTC.

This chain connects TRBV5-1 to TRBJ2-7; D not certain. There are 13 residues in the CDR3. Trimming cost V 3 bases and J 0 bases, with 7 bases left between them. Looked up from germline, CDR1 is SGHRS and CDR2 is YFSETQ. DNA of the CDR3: TGCGCCAGCAGCTCCGGCGGCTCCTACGAGCAGTACTTC. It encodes CASSSGGSYEQYF.

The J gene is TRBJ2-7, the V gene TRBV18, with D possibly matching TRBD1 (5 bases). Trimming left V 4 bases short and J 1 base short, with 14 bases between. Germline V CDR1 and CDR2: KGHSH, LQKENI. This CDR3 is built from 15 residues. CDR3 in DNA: TGTGCCAGCTCACAAGGGCCCCAGGGATCCTACGAGCAGTACTTC. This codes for CASSQGPQGSYEQYF.

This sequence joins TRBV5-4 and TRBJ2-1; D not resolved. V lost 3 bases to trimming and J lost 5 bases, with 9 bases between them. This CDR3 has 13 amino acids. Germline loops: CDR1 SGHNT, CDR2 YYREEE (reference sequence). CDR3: CASSSPLNNEQFF. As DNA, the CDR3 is TGTGCCAGCAGCTCCCCCCTCAACAATGAGCAGTTCTTC.

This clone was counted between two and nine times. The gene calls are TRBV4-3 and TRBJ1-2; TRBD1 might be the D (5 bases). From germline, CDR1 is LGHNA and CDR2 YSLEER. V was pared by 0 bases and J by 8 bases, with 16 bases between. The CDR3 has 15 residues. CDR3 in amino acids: CASSQDAIRTGGYTF. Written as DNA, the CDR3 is TGCGCCAGCAGCCAAGATGCTATACGTACAGGCGGCTACACCTTC.

The CDR3 reads CASSLSGGKNIQYF. In DNA, the CDR3 is TGTGCCAGCAGCTTGTCAGGAGGCAAAAACATTCAGTACTTC. J is TRBJ2-4 and V is TRBV5-4; the D gene is possibly TRBD2 (5 bases). The V end lost 1 base, the J end lost 3 bases, and 8 bases lay between the germline ends. CDR3 length: 14 residues. The germline CDR1 and CDR2 sequences are SGHNT and YYREEE (reference sequence).

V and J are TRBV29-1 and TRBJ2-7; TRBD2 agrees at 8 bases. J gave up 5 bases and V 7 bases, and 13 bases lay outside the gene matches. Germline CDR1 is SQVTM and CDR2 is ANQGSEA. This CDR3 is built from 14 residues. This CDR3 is CSARLLAGINEQYF. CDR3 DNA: TGCAGCGCCCGCTTATTAGCGGGGATCAACGAGCAGTACTTC.

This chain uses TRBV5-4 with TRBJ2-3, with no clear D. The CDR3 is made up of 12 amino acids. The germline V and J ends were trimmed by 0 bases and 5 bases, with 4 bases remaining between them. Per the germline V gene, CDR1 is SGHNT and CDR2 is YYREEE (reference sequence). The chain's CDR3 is CASSLDVDTQYF. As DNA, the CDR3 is TGTGCCAGCAGCTTGGACGTAGATACGCAGTATTTT.

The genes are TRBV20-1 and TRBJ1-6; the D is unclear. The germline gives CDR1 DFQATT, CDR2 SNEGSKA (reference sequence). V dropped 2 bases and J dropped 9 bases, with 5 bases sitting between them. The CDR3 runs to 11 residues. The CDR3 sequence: CSARSGSPLHF. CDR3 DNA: TGCAGTGCTAGAAGCGGTTCACCCCTCCACTTT.

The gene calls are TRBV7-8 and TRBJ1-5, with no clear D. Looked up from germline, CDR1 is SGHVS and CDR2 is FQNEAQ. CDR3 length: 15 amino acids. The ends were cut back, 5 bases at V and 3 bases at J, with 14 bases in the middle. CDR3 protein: CASSPREATNQPQHF. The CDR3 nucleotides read TGTGCCAGCAGCCCACGGGAGGCCACCAATCAGCCCCAGCATTTT.

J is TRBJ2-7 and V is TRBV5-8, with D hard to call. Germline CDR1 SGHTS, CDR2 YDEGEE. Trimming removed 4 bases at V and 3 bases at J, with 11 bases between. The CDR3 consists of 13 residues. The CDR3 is CASSLDRYYEQYF. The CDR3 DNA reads TGTGCCAGCAGCCTGGACCGCTACTACGAGCAGTACTTC. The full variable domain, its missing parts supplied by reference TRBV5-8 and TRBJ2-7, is EAGVTQSPTHLIKTRGQQATLRCSPISGHTSVYWYQQALGLGLQFLLWYDEGEERNRGNFPPRFSGRQFPNYSSELNVNALELEDSALYLCASSLDRYYEQYFGPGTRLTVT.

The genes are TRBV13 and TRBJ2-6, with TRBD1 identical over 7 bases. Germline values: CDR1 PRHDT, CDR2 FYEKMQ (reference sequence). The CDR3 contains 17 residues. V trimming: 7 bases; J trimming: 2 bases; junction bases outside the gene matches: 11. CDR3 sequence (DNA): TGTGCCAGCAAAACCAGAGGGGGCGCCGCTGGGGCCAACGTCCTGACTTTC. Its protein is CASKTRGGAAGANVLTF. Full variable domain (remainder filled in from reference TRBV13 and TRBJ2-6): AAGVIQSPRHLIKEKRETATLKCYPIPRHDTVYWYQQGPGQDPQFLISFYEKMQSDKGSIPDRFSAQQFSDYHSELNMSSLELGDSALYFCASKTRGGAAGANVLTFGAGSRLTVL.

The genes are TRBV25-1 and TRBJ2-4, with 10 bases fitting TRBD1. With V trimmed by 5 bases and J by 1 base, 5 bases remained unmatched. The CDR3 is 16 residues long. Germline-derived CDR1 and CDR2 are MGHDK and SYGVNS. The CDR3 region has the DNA TGTGCCAGCAGTCCCACGGGACAGGGGGCCAAAAACATTCAGTACTTC. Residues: CASSPTGQGAKNIQYF.